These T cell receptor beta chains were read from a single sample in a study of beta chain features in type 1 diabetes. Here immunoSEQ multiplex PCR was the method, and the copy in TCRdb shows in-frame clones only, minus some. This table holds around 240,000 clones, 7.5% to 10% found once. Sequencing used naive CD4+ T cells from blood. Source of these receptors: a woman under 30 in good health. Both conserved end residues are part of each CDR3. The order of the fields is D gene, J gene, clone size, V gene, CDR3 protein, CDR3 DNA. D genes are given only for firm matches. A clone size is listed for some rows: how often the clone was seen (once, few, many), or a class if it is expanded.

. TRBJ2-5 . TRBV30 CAWRDDALKQRQPRAQYF TGTGCCTGGCGAGATGATGCCCTCAAACAAAGACAGCCCCGGGCCCAGTACTTC
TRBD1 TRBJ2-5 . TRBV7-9 CASSADRGRGETQYF TGTGCCAGCAGCGCAGACAGGGGACGAGGGGAGACCCAGTACTTC
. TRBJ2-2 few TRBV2 CASMSVLNTGELFF TGTGCCAGCATGAGCGTTCTTAACACCGGGGAGCTGTTTTTT
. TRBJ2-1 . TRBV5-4 CASSLGADSGEQFF TGTGCCAGCAGCTTGGGGGCGGACAGCGGAGAGCAGTTCTTC
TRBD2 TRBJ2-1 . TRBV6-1 CASSARQLIAGPPRTFF TGTGCCAGCAGTGCCCGACAATTAATAGCGGGCCCCCCCAGGACGTTCTTC
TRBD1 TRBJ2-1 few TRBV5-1 CASSLVRTGLEDYNEQFF TGCGCCAGCAGCTTGGTACGGACAGGGCTGGAGGACTACAATGAGCAGTTCTTC
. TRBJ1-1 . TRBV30 CAALQMNTEAFF TGTGCAGCTTTACAGATGAACACTGAAGCTTTCTTT
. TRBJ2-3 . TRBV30 CAWSVPSPGERATQYF TGTGCCTGGAGTGTCCCTAGCCCCGGAGAACGTGCTACGCAGTATTTT
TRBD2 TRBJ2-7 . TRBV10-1 CASSESRGAHEQYF TGCGCCAGCAGTGAGTCGCGGGGGGCCCACGAGCAGTACTTC
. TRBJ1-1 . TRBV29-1 CSVEDRKGVMNTEAFF TGCAGCGTTGAAGATCGGAAAGGGGTCATGAACACTGAAGCTTTCTTT
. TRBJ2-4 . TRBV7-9 CASSLARAREDANIQYF TGTGCCAGCAGCTTAGCTCGAGCCAGGGAGGACGCAAACATTCAGTACTTC
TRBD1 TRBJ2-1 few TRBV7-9 CASSGQGLEQFF TGTGCCAGCAGCGGACAGGGTCTGGAGCAGTTCTTC
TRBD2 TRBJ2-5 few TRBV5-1 CASSRAGAQETQYF TGCGCCAGCAGCCGAGCGGGGGCACAAGAGACCCAGTACTTC
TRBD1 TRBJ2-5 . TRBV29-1 CSVRGQGRETQYF TGCAGCGTTAGAGGACAGGGTCGGGAGACCCAGTACTTC